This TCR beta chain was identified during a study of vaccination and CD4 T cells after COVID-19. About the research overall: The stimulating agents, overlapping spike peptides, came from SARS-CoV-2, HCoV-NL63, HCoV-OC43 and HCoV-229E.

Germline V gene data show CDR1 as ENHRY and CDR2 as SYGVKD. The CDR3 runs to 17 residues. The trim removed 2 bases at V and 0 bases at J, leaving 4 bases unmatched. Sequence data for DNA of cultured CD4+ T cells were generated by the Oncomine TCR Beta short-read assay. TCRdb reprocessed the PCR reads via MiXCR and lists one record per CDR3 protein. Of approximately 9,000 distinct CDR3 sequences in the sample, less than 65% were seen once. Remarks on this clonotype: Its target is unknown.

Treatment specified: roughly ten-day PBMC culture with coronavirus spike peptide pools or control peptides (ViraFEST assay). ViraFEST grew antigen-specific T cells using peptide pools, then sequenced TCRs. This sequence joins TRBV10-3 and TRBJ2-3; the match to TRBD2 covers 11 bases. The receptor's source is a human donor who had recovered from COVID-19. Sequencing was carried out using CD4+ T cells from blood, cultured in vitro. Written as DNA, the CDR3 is TGTGCCATCAGTGAGATCCCTAGCGGGGGGAGCACAGATACGCAGTATTTT. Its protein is CAISEIPSGGSTDTQYF.